This T cell receptor (beta chain) was sequenced in a study of lymphopenia after photon versus proton radiotherapy. J was trimmed by 7 bases and V by 6 bases; bases with no gene match: 12. Germline-derived CDR1 and CDR2 are SEHNR and FQNEAQ (reference sequence). The CDR3 extends over 15 amino acids. Sequencing used immunoSEQ multiplex PCR; TCRdb keeps in-frame clones, though not all of them. The sample has tens of thousands of clones, about 93% seen once. In the case of this clone: Its specificity is not known.

General observations from the study: Photon-treated patients lost naive T cells and TCR diversity; proton-treated stayed stable.

The chain combines TRBV7-9 with TRBJ2-7, with TRBD2 identical over 10 bases. This TCR came from a woman in her fifties or sixties with cholangiocarcinoma. Sample: peripheral blood, taken from a patient treated with photon-based radiotherapy. The CDR3, as DNA: TGTGCCAGCAGACCTTTAGCGGGGGGAGTGTCAGAGCAGTACTTC. The encoded protein is CASRPLAGGVSEQYF.